The source of this T cell receptor beta chain is a study of vaccination and CD4 T cells after COVID-19. About the research overall: Researchers treated control cultures with a CEFX pool, an HIV-1 Nef pool, or no peptide. Study conclusions and caveats: It was found that, in convalescent patients, 304 of 307 vaccine-specific clones were spike mono-reactive. Median SARS-CoV-2-reactive clonotype numbers went from approximately 23 to 38; this increase was not significant.

Remarks on this clonotype: Its matching antigen is unknown.

V was shortened by 0 bases and J by 9 bases, with 15 bases between the two germline ends. Germline CDR1 reads SGHTA; CDR2 reads FQGTGA. The CDR3 extends over 15 amino acids. The sample's treatment: approximately nine-day PBMC culture with coronavirus spike peptide pools or control peptides (ViraFEST assay). These CD4+ T cells came from roughly eleven-day cultures by negative selection. Cultured CD4+ T-cell DNA underwent Oncomine TCR Beta short-read sequencing. TCRdb itself ran the PCR reads through MiXCR, one entry per CDR3 protein. The data show over 20,000 distinct CDR3 sequences, with more than 35% seen just once and 7.2% held by the top ten.

The receptor was isolated from a human donor who had recovered from COVID-19. Sequenced sample: CD4+ T cells from blood, cultured in vitro. The V call is TRBV7-3, the J call TRBJ2-1; D may be TRBD1 (6 bases). DNA for the CDR3: TGTGCCAGCAGCTTAACTCCCCGGTTGGGGGCTGAGCAGTTCTTC. Amino acids: CASSLTPRLGAEQFF.